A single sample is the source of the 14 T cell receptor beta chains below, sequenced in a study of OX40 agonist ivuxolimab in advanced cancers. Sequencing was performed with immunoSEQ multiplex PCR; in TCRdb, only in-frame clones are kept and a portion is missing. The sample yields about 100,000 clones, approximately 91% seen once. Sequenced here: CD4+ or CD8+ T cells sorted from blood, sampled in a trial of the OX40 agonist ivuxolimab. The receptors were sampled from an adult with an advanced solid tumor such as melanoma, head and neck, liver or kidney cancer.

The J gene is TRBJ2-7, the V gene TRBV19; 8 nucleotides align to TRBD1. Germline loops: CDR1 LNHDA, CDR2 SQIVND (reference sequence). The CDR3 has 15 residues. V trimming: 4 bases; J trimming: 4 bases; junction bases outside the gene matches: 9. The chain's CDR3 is CASSTAGQGGYEQYF. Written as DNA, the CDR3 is TGTGCCAGTAGTACAGCCGGACAGGGAGGTTACGAGCAGTACTTC.

The CDR3 coding sequence is TGTGCCAGCAGCAACAGCTACAATGAGCAGTTCTTC. This translates into CASSNSYNEQFF. The chain links TRBV7-3 to TRBJ2-1; D not certain. Trimming stripped 5 bases from V and 3 bases from J, with 5 bases between. CDR1 and CDR2 from the germline V gene are SGHTA and FQGTGA. This CDR3 comprises 12 residues.

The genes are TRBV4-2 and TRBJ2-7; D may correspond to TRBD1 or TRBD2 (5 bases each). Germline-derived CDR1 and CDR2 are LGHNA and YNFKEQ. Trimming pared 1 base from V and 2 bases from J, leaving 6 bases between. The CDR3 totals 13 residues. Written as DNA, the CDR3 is TGTGCCAGCAGCCAAGGAGGGGCCTACGAGCAGTACTTC. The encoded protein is CASSQGGAYEQYF.

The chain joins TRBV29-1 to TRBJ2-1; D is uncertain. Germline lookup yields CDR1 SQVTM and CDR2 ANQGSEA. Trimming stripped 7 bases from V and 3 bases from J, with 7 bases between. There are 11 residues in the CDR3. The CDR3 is CSAVYYNEQFF. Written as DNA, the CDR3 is TGCAGCGCTGTATACTACAATGAGCAGTTCTTC.

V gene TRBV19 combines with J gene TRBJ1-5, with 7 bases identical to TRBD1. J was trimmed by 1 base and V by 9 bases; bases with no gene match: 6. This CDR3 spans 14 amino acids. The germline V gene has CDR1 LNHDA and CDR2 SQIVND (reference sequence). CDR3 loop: CASRRDRSNQPQHF. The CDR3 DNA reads TGTGCCAGCCGTCGGGACAGAAGCAATCAGCCCCAGCATTTT.

CDR3 loop: CASSLDRLAGGGGQYF. CDR3 in DNA: TGTGCCAGCAGCTTAGATCGCCTAGCGGGAGGAGGAGGGCAGTATTTT. The chain joins TRBV11-2 to TRBJ2-3; TRBD2 agrees at 11 bases. Losses at the gene ends were 0 bases for V and 11 bases for J; bases not matched to a gene: 10. Germline CDR1 reads SGHAT; CDR2 reads FQNNGV. There are 16 residues in the CDR3.

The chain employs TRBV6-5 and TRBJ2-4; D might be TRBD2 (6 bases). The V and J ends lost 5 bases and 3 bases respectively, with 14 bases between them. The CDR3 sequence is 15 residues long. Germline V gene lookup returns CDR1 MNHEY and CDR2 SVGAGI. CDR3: CASSPRLGGKNIQYF. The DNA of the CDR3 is TGTGCCAGCAGTCCGAGGTTGGGGGGCAAAAACATTCAGTACTTC.

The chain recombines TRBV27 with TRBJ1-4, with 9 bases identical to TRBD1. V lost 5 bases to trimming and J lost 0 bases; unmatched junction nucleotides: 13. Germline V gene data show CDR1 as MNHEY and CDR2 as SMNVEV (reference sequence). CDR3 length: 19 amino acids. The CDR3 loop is CASSPTRTGDVPTNEKLFF. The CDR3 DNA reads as TGTGCCAGCAGTCCAACGCGGACAGGGGACGTCCCAACTAATGAAAAACTGTTTTTT.

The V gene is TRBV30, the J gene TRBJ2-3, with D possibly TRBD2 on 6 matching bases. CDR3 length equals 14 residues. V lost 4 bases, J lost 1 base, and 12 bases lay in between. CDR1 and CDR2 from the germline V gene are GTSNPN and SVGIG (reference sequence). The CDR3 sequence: CAWTSGLGTDTQYF. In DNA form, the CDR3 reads TGTGCCTGGACCAGCGGGCTCGGCACAGATACGCAGTATTTT. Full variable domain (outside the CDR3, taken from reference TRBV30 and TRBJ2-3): SQTIHQWPATLVQPVGSPLSLECTVEGTSNPNLYWYRQAAGRGLQLLFYSVGIGQISSEVPQNLSASRPQDRQFILSSKKLLLSDSGFYLCAWTSGLGTDTQYFGPGTRLTVL.

In DNA, the CDR3 is TGTGCCGCGAGAGCGGGAGACGGAAAGAACACCGGGGAGCTGTTTTTT. This translates into CAARAGDGKNTGELFF. This rearrangement joins TRBV10-3 to TRBJ2-2, with 8 bases lining up with TRBD2. The length of the CDR3 is 16 residues. The V and J ends lost 11 bases and 1 base, in that order; junction bases with no gene match: 12. Germline CDR1 is ENHRY and CDR2 is SYGVKD.

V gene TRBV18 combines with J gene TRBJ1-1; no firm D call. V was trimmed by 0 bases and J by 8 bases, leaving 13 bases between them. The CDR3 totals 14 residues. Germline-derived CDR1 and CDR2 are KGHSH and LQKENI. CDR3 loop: CASSPPLWAGEAFF. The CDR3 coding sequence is TGTGCCAGCTCACCACCGCTTTGGGCAGGAGAAGCTTTCTTT.

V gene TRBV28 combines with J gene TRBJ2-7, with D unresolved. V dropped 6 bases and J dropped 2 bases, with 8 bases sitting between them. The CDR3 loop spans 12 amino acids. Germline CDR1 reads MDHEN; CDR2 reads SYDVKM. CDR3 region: CASSPVTYEQYF. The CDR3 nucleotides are TGTGCCAGCAGCCCCGTTACCTACGAGCAGTACTTC.

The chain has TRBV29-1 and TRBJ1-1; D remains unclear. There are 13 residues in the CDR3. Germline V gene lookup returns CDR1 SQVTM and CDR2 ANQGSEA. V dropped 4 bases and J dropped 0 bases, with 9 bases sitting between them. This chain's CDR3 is CSVVRGMNTEAFF. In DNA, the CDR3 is TGCAGCGTTGTGCGCGGTATGAACACTGAAGCTTTCTTT. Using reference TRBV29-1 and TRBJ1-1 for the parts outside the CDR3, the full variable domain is SAVISQKPSRDICQRGTSLTIQCQVDSQVTMMFWYRQQPGQSLTLIATANQGSEATYESGFVIDKFPISRPNLTFSTLTVSNMSPEDSSIYLCSVVRGMNTEAFFGQGTRLTVV.

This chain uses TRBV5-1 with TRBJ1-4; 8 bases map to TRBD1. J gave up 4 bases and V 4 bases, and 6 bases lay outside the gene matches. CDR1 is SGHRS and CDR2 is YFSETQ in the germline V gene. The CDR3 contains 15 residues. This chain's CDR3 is CASSGGTGFNEKLFF. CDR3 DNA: TGCGCCAGCAGCGGCGGGACAGGTTTTAATGAAAAACTGTTTTTT.